This TCR beta chain was profiled in a study of T-cell memory formation after mild COVID-19. Across the whole study: Largely donor-specific TCR clusters were found.

This clonotype showed up many times. Antigen specificity is unknown. Per germline, CDR1 LGHNA and CDR2 YNFKEQ. This CDR3 has 14 residues. V lost 4 bases, J lost 5 bases, and 4 bases stayed unmatched. TCRalpha and TCRbeta libraries used 5'RACE with constant-segment primers and UMIs. TCRdb re-called the 5' RACE reads through MiXCR, storing one row per CDR3 protein. The profile shows nearly 350,000 distinct CDR3 sequences, under 15% of them singletons. General study points: A balance of CD4 and CD8 characterized clones contracting day 15 to 85, whereas later expanders leaned CD4+.

This clonotype was sampled from a man younger than 30 who had mild COVID-19 (a few samples of this study predate the infection). Cell type and time point are not known. The rearrangement joins TRBV4-2 to TRBJ2-5; 10 nucleotides agree with TRBD2. Input material: PBMCs or a T cell subset sorted from them (not recorded which). CDR3 coding DNA: TGTGCCAGCAGCCCAAGCGGGGGGGGGGAGACCCAGTACTTC. Translation: CASSPSGGGETQYF.